Given below is one T cell receptor beta chain in context. This sample was taken from a study of blood T cell repertoires in COVID-19. Assay: immunoSEQ multiplex PCR; the TCRdb copy retains only in-frame clones and omits some. The repertoire holds 110,000 to 150,000 clones, with 80% as singletons. Per the germline V gene, CDR1 is SEHNR and CDR2 is FQNEAQ (reference sequence). J gave up 5 bases and V 2 bases, and 7 bases lay outside the gene matches. This CDR3 comprises 15 residues. This TCR derives from a woman in her forties or fifties with acute or convalescent COVID-19. What was sequenced was peripheral blood. The chain employs TRBV7-9 and TRBJ2-3; 7 bases align to TRBD1. DNA for the CDR3: TGTGCCAGCAGCTTAAGTAGAGGGGGCGAAGATACGCAGTATTTT. This codes for CASSLSRGGEDTQYF.